This TCR beta chain was retrieved from a study of radiation and T cells in renal cell carcinoma. V lost 2 bases and J 2 bases, leaving 5 bases between the germline ends. CDR3 length equals 13 residues. CDR1 SGHDT and CDR2 YYEEEE come from the germline V gene. Sample time point: blood 4 weeks post-SBRT, at nephrectomy. Treatment specified: 15 Gy SBRT to primary tumor, nephrectomy 4 weeks later. TCRdb's copy holds only in-frame clones and misses some; the assay was immunoSEQ multiplex PCR. Among about 90,000 clones listed, 75% to 85% were seen once. The specimen comprised blood, sampled from a patient whose treatment included radiotherapy and nephrectomy. The genes are TRBV5-6 and TRBJ1-5, with D hard to call. This receptor was obtained from a man aged 60 to 69 with renal cell carcinoma. The CDR3 region is CASSFGGNQPQHF. The CDR3 DNA sequence: TGTGCCAGCAGCTTTGGTGGCAATCAGCCCCAGCATTTT.